Below, one T cell receptor beta chain is given with its context. The data were produced by immunoSEQ multiplex PCR, yet TCRdb's version contains in-frame clones alone and is incomplete. The sample contains some 85,000 clones, around 90% of which appear only once. This record belongs to a study of OX40 agonist ivuxolimab in advanced cancers. CDR1 and CDR2 from the germline V gene are ENHRY and SYGVKD. V was cut by 8 bases and J by 5 bases, with 10 bases left in between. This CDR3 has 12 amino acids. The source is an adult with an advanced solid tumor such as melanoma, head and neck, liver or kidney cancer. The gene calls are TRBV10-3 and TRBJ2-1; possible D gene TRBD2, 6 bases. Sequenced material: CD4+ or CD8+ T cells sorted from blood, taken in a trial of the OX40 agonist ivuxolimab. CDR3 DNA sequence: TGTGCCATCGGGGTAGCGGACAATGAGCAGTTCTTC. Translation gives CAIGVADNEQFF.